This TCR beta chain originates from a study of T-cell reconstitution after alpha-beta-depleted transplantation in children. The study's findings and limits: Reported findings indicate that, about two months after transplant, alpha-beta T cells came from several hundred expanded clones, which were derived from non-depleted graft cells. Surviving recipient T cells and thymic progenitors produced the high day-60 TCRbeta diversity seen in some patients. By one year post-transplant, T-cell counts and diversity largely arose from T cells that were newly produced.

This CDR3 is 13 amino acids long. Trimming shortened V by 0 bases and J by 5 bases, and 7 bases separated the two germline ends. Germline CDR1 reads SGHRS; CDR2 reads YFSETQ. The authors prepared the TCRbeta library with unique molecular identifiers. TCRdb used MiXCR to reprocess the PCR reads, holding one entry per CDR3 protein. The profile covers roughly 10,000 distinct CDR3 sequences, with about 15% appearing a single time and 50% to 60% taken by the ten largest. This clonotype was detected many times. Its antigen is undetermined. Sequenced here: PBMCs, mostly from graft donor cells, sampled 60 days after TCRalphabeta/CD19-depleted stem cell transplant. The V call is TRBV5-1, the J call TRBJ2-3, with a weak D call TRBD1 (5 bases). This clonotype originated in a male patient younger than 18 who had a stem cell transplant for acute lymphoblastic leukemia, so the T cells may come from the graft donor. CDR3 in amino acids: CASSLERGDTQYF. The CDR3 bases are TGCGCCAGCAGCTTGGAAAGGGGAGATACGCAGTATTTT.